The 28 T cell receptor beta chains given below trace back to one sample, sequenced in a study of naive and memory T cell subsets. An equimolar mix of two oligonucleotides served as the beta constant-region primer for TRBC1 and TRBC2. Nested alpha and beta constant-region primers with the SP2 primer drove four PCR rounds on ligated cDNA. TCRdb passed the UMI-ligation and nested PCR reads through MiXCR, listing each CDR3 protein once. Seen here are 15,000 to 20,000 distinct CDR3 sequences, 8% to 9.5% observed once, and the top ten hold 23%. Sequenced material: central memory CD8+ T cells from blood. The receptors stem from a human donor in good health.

The CDR3 loop reads CASSSLAGDPTDTQYF. CDR3 sequence (DNA): TGTGCCAGCAGCTCACTAGCGGGGGACCCCACAGATACGCAGTATTTT. The chain has TRBV11-2 and TRBJ2-3; the match to TRBD2 covers 11 bases. The V segment lost 4 bases and the J segment 2 bases; nucleotides outside the gene matches: 5. The CDR3 sequence is 16 residues long. In germline, CDR1 is SGHAT, CDR2 FQNNGV.

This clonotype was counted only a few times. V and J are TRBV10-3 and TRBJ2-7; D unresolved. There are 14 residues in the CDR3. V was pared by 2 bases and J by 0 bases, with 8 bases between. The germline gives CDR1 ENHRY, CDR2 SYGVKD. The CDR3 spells CAISEGSSSYEQYF. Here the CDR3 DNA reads TGTGCCATCAGTGAGGGATCGAGCTCCTACGAGCAGTACTTC.

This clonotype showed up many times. Written as DNA, the CDR3 is TGTGCCAGCAGTTTAGACAGCCCCGCTTCACCCCTCCACTTT. It translates to CASSLDSPASPLHF. V is TRBV27 and J is TRBJ1-6; D is possibly TRBD1 (5 bases). Germline lookup yields CDR1 MNHEY and CDR2 SMNVEV (reference sequence). The CDR3 has 14 amino acids. Trimming cost V 2 bases and J 9 bases, with 11 bases left between them.

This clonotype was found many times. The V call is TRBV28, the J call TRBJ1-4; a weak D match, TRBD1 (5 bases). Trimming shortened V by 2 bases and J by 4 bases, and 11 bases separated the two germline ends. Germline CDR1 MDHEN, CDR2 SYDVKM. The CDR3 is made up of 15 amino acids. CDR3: CASSLEEGINEKLFF. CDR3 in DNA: TGTGCCAGCAGTTTAGAGGAGGGGATTAATGAAAAACTGTTTTTT.

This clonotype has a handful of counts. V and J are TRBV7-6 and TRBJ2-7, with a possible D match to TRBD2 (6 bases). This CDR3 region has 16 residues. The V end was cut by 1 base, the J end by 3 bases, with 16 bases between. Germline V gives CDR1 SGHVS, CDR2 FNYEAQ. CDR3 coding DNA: TGTGCCAGCAGCTTAGGCGGGACCCGGTGGGGCTACGAGCAGTACTTC. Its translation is CASSLGGTRWGYEQYF.

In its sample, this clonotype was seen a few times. For the CDR3, the DNA is TGTGCCAGCAGCCAAGATAAGGGGTGGGTACAGTGGGCATACACTGAAGCTTTCTTT. Amino acid sequence: CASSQDKGWVQWAYTEAFF. The V and J genes are TRBV14 and TRBJ1-1; D might be TRBD1 (5 bases). The CDR3 consists of 19 residues. Trimming removed 0 bases at V and 3 bases at J, with 23 bases between. Germline lookup yields CDR1 SGHDN and CDR2 FVKESK. Variable domain in full (rest from reference TRBV14 and TRBJ1-1): EAGVTQFPSHSVIEKGQTVTLRCDPISGHDNLYWYRRVMGKEIKFLLHFVKESKQDESGMPNNRFLAERTGGTYSTLKVQPAELEDSGVYFCASSQDKGWVQWAYTEAFFGQGTRLTVV.

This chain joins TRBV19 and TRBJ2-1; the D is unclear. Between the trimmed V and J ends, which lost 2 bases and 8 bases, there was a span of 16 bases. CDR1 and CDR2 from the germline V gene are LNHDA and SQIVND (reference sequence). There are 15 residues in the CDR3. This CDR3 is CASSIWPKIEDEQFF. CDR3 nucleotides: TGTGCCAGTAGTATATGGCCTAAAATCGAGGATGAGCAGTTCTTC. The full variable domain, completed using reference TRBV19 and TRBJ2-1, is DGGITQSPKYLFRKEGQNVTLSCEQNLNHDAMYWYRQDPGQGLRLIYYSQIVNDFQKGDIAEGYSVSREKKESFPLTVTSAQKNPTAFYLCASSIWPKIEDEQFFGPGTRLTVL.

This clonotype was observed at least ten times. CDR3 region: CASSPGGSYEQYF. The CDR3 DNA reads as TGTGCCAGCAGCCCGGGGGGGTCCTACGAGCAGTACTTC. This chain links TRBV7-2 with TRBJ2-7, with TRBD2 matching 8 bases. V shed 5 bases, J shed 1 base, and the junction held 1 base outside the gene matches. The CDR3 length is 13 residues. Germline values: CDR1 SGHTA, CDR2 FQGNSA.

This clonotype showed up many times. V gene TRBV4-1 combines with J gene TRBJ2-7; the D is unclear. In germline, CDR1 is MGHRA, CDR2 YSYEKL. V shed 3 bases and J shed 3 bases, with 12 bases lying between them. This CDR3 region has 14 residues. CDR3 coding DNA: TGCGCCAGCAGCCACGGACCCGGCCACTACGAGCAGTACTTC. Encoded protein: CASSHGPGHYEQYF.

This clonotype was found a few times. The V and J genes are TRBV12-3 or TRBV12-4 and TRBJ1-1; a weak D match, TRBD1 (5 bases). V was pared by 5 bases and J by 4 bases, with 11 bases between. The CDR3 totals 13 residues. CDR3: CASSPTGPTEAFF. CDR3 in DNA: TGTGCCAGCAGTCCAACAGGTCCCACTGAAGCTTTCTTT.

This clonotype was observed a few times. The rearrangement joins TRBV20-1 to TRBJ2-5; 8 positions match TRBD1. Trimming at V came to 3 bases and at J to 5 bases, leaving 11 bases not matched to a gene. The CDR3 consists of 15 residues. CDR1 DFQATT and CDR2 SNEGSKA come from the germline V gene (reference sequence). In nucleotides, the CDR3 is TGCAGTGCTAGCAGGACAGGGATCGGTGGTGAGACCCAGTACTTC. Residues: CSASRTGIGGETQYF.

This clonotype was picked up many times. The CDR3 loop reads CASSQEVEHGTGELFF. CDR3 bases: TGTGCCAGCAGCCAAGAGGTGGAGCATGGGACCGGGGAGCTGTTTTTT. The chain carries TRBV4-2 and TRBJ2-2; D gene unclear. The CDR3 consists of 16 residues. V was pared by 0 bases and J by 5 bases, with 13 bases between. In germline, CDR1 is LGHNA, CDR2 YNFKEQ.

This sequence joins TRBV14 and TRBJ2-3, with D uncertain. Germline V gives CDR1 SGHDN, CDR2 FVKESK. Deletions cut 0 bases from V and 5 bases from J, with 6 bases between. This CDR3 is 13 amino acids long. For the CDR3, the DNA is TGTGCCAGCAGCCAAGATTGGGTAGATACGCAGTATTTT. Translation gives CASSQDWVDTQYF.

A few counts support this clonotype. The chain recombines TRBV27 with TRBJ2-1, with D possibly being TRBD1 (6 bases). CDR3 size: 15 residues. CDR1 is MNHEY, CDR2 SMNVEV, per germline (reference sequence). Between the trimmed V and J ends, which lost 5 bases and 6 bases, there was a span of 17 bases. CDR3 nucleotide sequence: TGTGCCAGCAGTCCATTAGAGGGGGAGTCCAATGAGCAGTTCTTC. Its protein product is CASSPLEGESNEQFF.

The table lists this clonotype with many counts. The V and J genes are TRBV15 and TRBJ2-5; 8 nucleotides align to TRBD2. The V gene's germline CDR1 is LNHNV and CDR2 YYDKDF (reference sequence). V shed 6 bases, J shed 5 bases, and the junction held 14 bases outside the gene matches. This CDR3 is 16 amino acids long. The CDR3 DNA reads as TGTGCCACCAGTACCCCTAGCGGGCTTCCTTGGGAGACCCAGTACTTC. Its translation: CATSTPSGLPWETQYF.

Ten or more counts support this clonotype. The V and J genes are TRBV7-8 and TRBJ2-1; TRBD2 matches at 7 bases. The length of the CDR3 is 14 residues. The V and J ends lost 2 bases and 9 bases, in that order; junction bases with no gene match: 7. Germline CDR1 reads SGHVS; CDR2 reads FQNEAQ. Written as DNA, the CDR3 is TGTGCCAGCAGCTTAAATCCGGGGGGTAGTGAGCAGTTCTTC. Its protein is CASSLNPGGSEQFF.

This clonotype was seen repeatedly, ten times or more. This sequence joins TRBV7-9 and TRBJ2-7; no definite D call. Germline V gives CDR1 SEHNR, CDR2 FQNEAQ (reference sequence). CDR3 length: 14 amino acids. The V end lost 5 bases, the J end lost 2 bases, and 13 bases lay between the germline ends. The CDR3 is CASSTAMRAYEQYF. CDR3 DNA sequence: TGTGCCAGCAGCACAGCCATGCGCGCCTACGAGCAGTACTTC. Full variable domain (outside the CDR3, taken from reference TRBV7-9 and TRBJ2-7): DTGVSQNPRHKITKRGQNVTFRCDPISEHNRLYWYRQTLGQGPEFLTYFQNEAQLEKSRLLSDRFSAERPKGSFSTLEIQRTEQGDSAMYLCASSTAMRAYEQYFGPGTRLTVT.

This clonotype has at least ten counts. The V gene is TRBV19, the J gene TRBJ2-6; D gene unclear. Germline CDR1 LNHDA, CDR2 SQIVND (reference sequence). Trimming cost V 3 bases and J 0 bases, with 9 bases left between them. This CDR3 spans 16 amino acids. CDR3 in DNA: TGTGCCAGTAGTATCGAAAAGGGCTCTGGGGCCAACGTCCTGACTTTC. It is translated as CASSIEKGSGANVLTF.

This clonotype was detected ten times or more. Here the CDR3 reads CASSLARVGKSYGYTF. In DNA form, the CDR3 reads TGTGCCAGCAGCTTAGCGCGGGTAGGGAAGAGCTATGGCTACACCTTC. The chain employs TRBV7-8 and TRBJ1-2; no clear D gene. This CDR3 has 16 residues. The germline gives CDR1 SGHVS, CDR2 FQNEAQ. Trimming took off 0 bases at V and 4 bases at J, with 15 bases between the two ends.

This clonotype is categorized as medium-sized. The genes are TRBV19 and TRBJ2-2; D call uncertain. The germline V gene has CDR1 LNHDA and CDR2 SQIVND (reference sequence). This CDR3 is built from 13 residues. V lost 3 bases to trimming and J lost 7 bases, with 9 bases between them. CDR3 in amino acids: CASSMMGNGELFF. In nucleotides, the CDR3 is TGTGCCAGTAGTATGATGGGAAACGGGGAGCTGTTTTTT.

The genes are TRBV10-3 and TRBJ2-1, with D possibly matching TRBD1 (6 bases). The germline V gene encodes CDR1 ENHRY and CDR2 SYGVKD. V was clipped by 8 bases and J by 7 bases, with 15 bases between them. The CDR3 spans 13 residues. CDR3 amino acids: CAIGTGPSNEQFF. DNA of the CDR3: TGTGCCATCGGTACAGGGCCGTCGAATGAGCAGTTCTTC.

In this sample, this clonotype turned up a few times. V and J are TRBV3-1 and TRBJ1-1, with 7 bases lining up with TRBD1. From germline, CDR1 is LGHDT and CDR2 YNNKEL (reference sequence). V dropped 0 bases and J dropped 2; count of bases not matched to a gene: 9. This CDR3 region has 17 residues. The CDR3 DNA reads TGTGCCAGCAGCCAAGAAGTTCGGACAGGCCCTAACACTGAAGCTTTCTTT. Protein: CASSQEVRTGPNTEAFF.

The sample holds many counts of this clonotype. This CDR3 reads CASTNPSAGVNEQFF. CDR3 coding DNA: TGTGCCAGCACCAACCCGAGTGCAGGAGTCAATGAGCAGTTCTTC. The chain employs TRBV7-2 and TRBJ2-1; D ambiguous. The ends were cut back, 7 bases at V and 6 bases at J, with 19 bases in the middle. Germline V lookup: CDR1 SGHTA, CDR2 FQGNSA. This CDR3 contains 15 residues.

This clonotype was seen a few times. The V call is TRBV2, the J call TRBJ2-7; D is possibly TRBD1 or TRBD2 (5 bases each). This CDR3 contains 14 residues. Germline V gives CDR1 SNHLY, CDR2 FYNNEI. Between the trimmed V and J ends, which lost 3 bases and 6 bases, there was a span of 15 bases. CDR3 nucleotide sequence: TGTGCCAGCAGTGATGGAGTGCTGAGGGGCGAGCAGTACTTC. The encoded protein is CASSDGVLRGEQYF. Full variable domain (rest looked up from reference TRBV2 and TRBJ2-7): EPEVTQTPSHQVTQMGQEVILRCVPISNHLYFYWYRQILGQKVEFLVSFYNNEISEKSEIFDDQFSVERPDGSNFTLKIRSTKLEDSAMYFCASSDGVLRGEQYFGPGTRLTVT.

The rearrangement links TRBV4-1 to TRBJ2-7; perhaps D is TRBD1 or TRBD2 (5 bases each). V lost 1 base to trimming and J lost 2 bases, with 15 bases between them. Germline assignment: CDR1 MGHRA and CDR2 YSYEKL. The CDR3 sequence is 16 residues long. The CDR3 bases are TGCGCCAGCAGCCAAGTTTTTCCAGGGAGTACCTACGAGCAGTACTTC. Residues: CASSQVFPGSTYEQYF.

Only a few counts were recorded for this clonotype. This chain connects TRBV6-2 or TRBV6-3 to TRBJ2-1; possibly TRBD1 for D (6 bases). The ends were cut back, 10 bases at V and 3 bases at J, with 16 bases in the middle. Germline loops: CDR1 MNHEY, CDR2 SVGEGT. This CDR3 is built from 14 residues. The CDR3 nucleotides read TGTGCCACCGCAACAGGGCAGGACTACAATGAGCAGTTCTTC. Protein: CATATGQDYNEQFF.

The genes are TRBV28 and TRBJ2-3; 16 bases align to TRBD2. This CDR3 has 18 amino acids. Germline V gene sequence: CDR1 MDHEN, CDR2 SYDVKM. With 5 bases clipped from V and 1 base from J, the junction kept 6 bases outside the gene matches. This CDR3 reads CASSPGLAGGTGTDTQYF. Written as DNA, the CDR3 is TGTGCCAGCAGTCCGGGACTAGCGGGGGGGACCGGCACAGATACGCAGTATTTT.

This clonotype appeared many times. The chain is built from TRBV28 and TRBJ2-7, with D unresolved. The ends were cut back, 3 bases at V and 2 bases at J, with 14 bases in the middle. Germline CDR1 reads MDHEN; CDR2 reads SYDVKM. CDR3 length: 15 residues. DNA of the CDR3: TGTGCCAGCAGTTTTCGAGTCTCCTCGACCTACGAGCAGTACTTC. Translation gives CASSFRVSSTYEQYF.